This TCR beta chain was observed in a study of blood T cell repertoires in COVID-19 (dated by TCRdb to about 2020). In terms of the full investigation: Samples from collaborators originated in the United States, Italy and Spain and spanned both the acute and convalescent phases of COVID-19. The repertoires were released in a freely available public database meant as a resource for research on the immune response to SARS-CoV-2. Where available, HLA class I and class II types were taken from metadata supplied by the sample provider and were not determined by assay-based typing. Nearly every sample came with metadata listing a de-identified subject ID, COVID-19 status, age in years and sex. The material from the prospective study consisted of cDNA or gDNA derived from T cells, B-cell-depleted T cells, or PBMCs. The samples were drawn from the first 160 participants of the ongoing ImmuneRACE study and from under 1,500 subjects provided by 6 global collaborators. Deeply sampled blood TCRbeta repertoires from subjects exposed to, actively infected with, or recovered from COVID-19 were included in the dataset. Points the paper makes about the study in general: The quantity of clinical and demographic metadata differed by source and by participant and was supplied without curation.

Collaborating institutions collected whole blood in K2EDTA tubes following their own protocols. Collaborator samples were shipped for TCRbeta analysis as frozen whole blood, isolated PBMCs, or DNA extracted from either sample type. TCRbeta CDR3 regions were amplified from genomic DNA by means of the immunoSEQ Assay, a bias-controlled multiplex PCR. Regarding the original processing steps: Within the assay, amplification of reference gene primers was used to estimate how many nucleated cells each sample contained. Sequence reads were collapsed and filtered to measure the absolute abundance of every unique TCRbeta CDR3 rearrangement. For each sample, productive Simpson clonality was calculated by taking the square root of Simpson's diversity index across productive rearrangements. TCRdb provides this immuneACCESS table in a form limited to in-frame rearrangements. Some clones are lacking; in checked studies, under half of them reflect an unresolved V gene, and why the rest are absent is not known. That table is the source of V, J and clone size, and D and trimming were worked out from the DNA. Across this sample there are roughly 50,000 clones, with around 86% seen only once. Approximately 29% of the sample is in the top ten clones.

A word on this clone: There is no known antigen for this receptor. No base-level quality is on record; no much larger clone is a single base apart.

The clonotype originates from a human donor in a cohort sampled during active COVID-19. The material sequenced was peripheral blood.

The sequenced DNA: TGTGCCAGCAGTCAGACAGGGGACGAGCAGTACTTC. The translation is CASSQTGDEQYF. The chain couples TRBV6-5 to TRBJ2-7; the junction holds 8 bases that match TRBD1. CDR1 and CDR2 were assigned from the germline V gene as MNHEY and SVGAGI. The CDR3 runs 12 residues from the cysteine to the phenylalanine. The entry retains the CDR3 DNA only, 36 bases that are in frame from base 1. V and J are trimmed by 5 bases and 5 bases, and the gene matches miss 2 bases of the junction.